The 12 T cell receptor beta chains presented below share a single source sample, sequenced in a study of OX40 agonist ivuxolimab in advanced cancers. Produced via immunoSEQ multiplex PCR; TCRdb's table is partial and in-frame only. The sample includes nearly 95,000 clones, roughly 94% of them seen just once. Sample: CD4+ or CD8+ T cells sorted from blood, taken in a trial of the OX40 agonist ivuxolimab. The source of these receptors is an adult with an advanced solid tumor such as melanoma, head and neck, liver or kidney cancer.

The CDR3 is CASSPRQGHTIYF. CDR3 coding DNA: TGTGCCAGCAGTCCGCGACAGGGCCACACCATATATTTT. This sequence joins TRBV27 and TRBJ1-3; 7 bases map to TRBD1. V lost 5 bases to trimming and J lost 8 bases; unmatched junction nucleotides: 6. Per the germline V gene, CDR1 is MNHEY and CDR2 is SMNVEV (reference sequence). The CDR3 extends over 13 amino acids.

The chain is built from TRBV29-1 and TRBJ1-1; D may be TRBD1 (6 bases). Germline V gene sequence: CDR1 SQVTM, CDR2 ANQGSEA. CDR3 size: 13 residues. With 2 bases removed from V and 0 bases from J, the gap between germline ends came to 7 bases. The CDR3 sequence: CSVERDMNTEAFF. In DNA form, the CDR3 reads TGCAGCGTTGAAAGGGACATGAACACTGAAGCTTTCTTT.

The rearrangement uses TRBV9 and TRBJ1-1, with D unclear. Germline CDR1 and CDR2: SGDLS and YYNGEE. CDR3 length: 12 residues. Trimming took 1 base from V and 3 from J, leaving 4 bases between them. For the CDR3, the DNA is TGTGCCAGCAGCGTACGGGACACTGAAGCTTTCTTT. Residues: CASSVRDTEAFF.

V gene TRBV4-2 combines with J gene TRBJ1-1; 8 bases match TRBD1. V dropped 0 bases and J dropped 1; count of bases not matched to a gene: 1. CDR1 is LGHNA and CDR2 is YNFKEQ in the germline V gene. CDR3 length: 15 residues. In DNA, the CDR3 is TGTGCCAGCAGCCAAGACAGGGGGCCGAACACTGAAGCTTTCTTT. It encodes CASSQDRGPNTEAFF.

The chain has TRBV6-5 and TRBJ2-7; weak D call: TRBD1 (6 bases). The DNA end is more similar to TRBJ2-5, so the J call may be wrong. Looked up from germline, CDR1 is MNHEY and CDR2 is SVGAGI. The CDR3 contains 14 residues. The CDR3 protein is CASSQGNSQETQYF. The CDR3 region has the DNA TGTGCCAGCAGTCAGGGGAACAGCCAAGAGACCCAGTACTTC.

The chain uses TRBV29-1 and TRBJ1-1; unclear D gene. From germline, CDR1 is SQVTM and CDR2 ANQGSEA. This CDR3 is built from 16 residues. V dropped 3 bases and J dropped 5 bases, with 22 bases sitting between them. CDR3 DNA sequence: TGCAGCGTTGACAGTGAGGCCGTCGCTCTGGATACTGAAGCTTTCTTT. Translating gives CSVDSEAVALDTEAFF.

This chain links TRBV5-6 with TRBJ1-1; D is unresolved. The CDR3 spans 12 residues. Germline CDR1 and CDR2: SGHDT and YYEEEE. Trimming stripped 1 base from V and 7 bases from J, with 8 bases between. The CDR3 sequence: CASSLRNLEAFF. For the CDR3, the DNA is TGTGCCAGCAGCTTGAGGAACCTTGAAGCTTTCTTT.

The CDR3 here is CASSLVHQAETQYF. CDR3 nucleotide sequence: TGTGCCAGCAGCTTAGTCCACCAGGCGGAGACCCAGTACTTC. The chain carries TRBV7-9 and TRBJ2-5; D is ambiguous. The CDR3 spans 14 residues. With 1 base removed from V and 5 bases from J, the gap between germline ends came to 11 bases. The germline gives CDR1 SEHNR, CDR2 FQNEAQ (reference sequence).

The genes are TRBV5-6 and TRBJ2-6; 9 bases map to TRBD1. V was pared by 3 bases and J by 1 base, with 8 bases of the junction left unmatched. From germline, CDR1 is SGHDT and CDR2 YYEEEE. The CDR3 loop spans 18 amino acids. The CDR3 reads CASSSNTGGPSGANVLTF. The DNA of the CDR3 is TGTGCCAGCAGCTCAAACACAGGGGGCCCTTCTGGGGCCAACGTCCTGACTTTC.

This chain connects TRBV6-5 to TRBJ1-1; 7 bases fit TRBD1. Unmatched junction bases numbered 10, after V lost 8 bases and J lost 1 base. Germline V gene lookup returns CDR1 MNHEY and CDR2 SVGAGI. The CDR3 runs to 15 residues. CDR3 nucleotides: TGTGCCAGCGTCGGAGGGGGCGGAAGGAACACTGAAGCTTTCTTT. Its protein product is CASVGGGGRNTEAFF.

In its sample, this clone was seen once. The rearrangement links TRBV27 to TRBJ2-7, with TRBD1 matching over 9 bases. The CDR3 totals 14 residues. V dropped 5 bases and J dropped 2; count of bases not matched to a gene: 4. The V gene's germline CDR1 is MNHEY and CDR2 SMNVEV (reference sequence). In nucleotides, the CDR3 is TGTGCCAGCAGTGCAGACAGGGGGGCCTACGAGCAGTACTTC. As protein: CASSADRGAYEQYF.

As to this clone: The sample carries other DNA sequences with the same CDR3. The genes are TRBV5-1 and TRBJ2-7; no firm D call. CDR1 is SGHRS, CDR2 YFSETQ, per germline. This CDR3 spans 11 amino acids. V was pared by 3 bases and J by 2 bases, with 3 bases between. The DNA for the CDR3 is TGCGCCAGCAGCTCTGCCTACGAGCAGTACTTC. This translates into CASSSAYEQYF.